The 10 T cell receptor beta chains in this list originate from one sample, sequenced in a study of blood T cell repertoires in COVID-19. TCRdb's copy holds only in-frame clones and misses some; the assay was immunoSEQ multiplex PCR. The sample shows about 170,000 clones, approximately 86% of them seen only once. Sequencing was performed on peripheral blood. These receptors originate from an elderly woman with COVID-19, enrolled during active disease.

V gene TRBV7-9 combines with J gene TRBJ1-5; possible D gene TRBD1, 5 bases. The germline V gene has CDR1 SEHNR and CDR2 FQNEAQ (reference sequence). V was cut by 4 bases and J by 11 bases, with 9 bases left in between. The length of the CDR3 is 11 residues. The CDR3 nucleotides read TGTGCCAGCAGCTCAGGGATTTCCCAGCATTTT. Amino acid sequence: CASSSGISQHF. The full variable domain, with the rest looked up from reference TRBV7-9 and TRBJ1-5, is DTGVSQNPRHKITKRGQNVTFRCDPISEHNRLYWYRQTLGQGPEFLTYFQNEAQLEKSRLLSDRFSAERPKGSFSTLEIQRTEQGDSAMYLCASSSGISQHFGDGTRLSIL.

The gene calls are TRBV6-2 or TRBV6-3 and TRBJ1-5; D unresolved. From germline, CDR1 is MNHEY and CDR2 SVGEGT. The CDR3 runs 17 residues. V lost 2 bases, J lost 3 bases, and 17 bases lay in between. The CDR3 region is CASSYVPGGIANQPQHF. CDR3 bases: TGTGCCAGCAGTTACGTCCCGGGAGGGATTGCCAATCAGCCCCAGCATTTT.

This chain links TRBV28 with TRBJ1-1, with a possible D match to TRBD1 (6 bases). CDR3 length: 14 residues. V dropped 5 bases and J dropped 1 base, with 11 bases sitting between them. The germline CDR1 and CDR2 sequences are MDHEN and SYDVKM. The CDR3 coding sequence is TGTGCCAGCAGTCCGCTCAGGGGGAACACTGAAGCTTTCTTT. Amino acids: CASSPLRGNTEAFF.

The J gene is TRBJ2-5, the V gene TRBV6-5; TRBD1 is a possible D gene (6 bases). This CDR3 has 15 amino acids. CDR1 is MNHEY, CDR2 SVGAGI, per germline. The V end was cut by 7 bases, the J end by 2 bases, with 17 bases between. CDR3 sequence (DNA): TGTGCCAGCACTCGAACGGGACAAGAACAAGAGACCCAGTACTTC. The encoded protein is CASTRTGQEQETQYF.

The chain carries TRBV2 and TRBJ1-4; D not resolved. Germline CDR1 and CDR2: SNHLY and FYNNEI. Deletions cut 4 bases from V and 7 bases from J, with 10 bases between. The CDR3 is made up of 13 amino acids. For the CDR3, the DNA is TGTGCCAGCAGTGTGGGCAACGTTGAAAAACTGTTTTTT. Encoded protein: CASSVGNVEKLFF.

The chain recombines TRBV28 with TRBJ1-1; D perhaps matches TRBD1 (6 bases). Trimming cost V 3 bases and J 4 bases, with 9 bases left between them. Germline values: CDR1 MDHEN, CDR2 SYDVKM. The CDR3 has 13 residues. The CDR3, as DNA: TGTGCCAGCAGTTTTACAGGGCCCACTGAAGCTTTCTTT. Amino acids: CASSFTGPTEAFF.

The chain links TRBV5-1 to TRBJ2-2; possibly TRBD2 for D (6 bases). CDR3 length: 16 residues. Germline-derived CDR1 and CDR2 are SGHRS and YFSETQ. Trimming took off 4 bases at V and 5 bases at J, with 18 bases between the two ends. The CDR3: CASSGGALAGTGELFF. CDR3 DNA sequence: TGCGCCAGCAGCGGAGGGGCTCTCGCCGGGACCGGGGAGCTGTTTTTT.

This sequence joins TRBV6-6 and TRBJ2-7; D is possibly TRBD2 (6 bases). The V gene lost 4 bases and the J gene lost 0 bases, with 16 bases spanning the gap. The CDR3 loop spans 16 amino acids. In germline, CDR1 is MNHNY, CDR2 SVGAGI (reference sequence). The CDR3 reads CASSSPGTFTSYEQYF. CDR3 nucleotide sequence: TGTGCCAGCAGTTCCCCCGGGACTTTCACCTCCTACGAGCAGTACTTC.

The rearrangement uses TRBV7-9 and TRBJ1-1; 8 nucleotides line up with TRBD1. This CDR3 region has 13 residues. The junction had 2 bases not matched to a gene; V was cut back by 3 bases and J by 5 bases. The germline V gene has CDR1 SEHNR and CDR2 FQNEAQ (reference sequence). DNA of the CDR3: TGTGCCAGCAGCTTGGACAGGGTGACTGAAGCTTTCTTT. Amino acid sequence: CASSLDRVTEAFF.

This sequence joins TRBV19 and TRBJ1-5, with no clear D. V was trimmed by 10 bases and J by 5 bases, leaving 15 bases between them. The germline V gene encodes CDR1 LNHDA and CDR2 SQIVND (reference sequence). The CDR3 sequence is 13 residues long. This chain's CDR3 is CATMPGLDQPQHF. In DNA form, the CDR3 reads TGTGCCACCATGCCGGGATTGGATCAGCCCCAGCATTTT.